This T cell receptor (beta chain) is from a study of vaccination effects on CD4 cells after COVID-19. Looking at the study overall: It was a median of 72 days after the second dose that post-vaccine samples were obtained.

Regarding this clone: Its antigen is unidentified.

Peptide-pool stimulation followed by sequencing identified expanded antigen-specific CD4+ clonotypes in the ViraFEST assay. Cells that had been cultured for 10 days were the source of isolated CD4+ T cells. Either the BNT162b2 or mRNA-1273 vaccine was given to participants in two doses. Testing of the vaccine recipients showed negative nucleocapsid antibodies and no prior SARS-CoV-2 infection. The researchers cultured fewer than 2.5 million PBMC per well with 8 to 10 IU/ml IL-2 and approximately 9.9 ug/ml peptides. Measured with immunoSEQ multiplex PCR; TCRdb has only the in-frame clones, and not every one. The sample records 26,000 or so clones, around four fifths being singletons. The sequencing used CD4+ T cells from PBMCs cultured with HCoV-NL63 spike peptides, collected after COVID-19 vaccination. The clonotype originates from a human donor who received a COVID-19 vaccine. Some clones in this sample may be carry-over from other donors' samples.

Here the CDR3 DNA reads TGTGCCAGCAGTGAACCCAGGGGGCTCCCCCGAGAGACCCAGTACTTC. Protein product: CASSEPRGLPRETQYF. This chain connects TRBV6-1 to TRBJ2-5, with 8 bases matching TRBD1. Looked up from germline, CDR1 is MNHNS and CDR2 is SASEGT. The CDR3 covers 16 residues. J lost 4 bases, V lost 2 bases, and 9 bases had no gene match.